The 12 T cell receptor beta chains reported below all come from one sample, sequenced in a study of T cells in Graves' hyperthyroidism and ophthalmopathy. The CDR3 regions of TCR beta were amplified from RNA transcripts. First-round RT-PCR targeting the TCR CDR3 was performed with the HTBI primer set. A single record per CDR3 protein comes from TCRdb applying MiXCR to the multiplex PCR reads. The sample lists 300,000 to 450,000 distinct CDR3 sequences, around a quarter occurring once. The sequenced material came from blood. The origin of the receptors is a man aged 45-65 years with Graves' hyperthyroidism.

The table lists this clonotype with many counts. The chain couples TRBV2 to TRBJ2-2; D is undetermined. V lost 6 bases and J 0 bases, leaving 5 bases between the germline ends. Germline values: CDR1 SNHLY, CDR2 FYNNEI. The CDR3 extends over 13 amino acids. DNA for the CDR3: TGTGCCAGCAGCACGACGAACACCGGGGAGCTGTTTTTT. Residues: CASSTTNTGELFF.

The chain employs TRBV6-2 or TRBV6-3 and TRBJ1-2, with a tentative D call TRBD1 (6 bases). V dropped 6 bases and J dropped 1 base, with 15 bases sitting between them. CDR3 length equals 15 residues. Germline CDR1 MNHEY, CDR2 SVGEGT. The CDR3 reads CASREQGSVNYGYTF. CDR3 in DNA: TGTGCCAGCAGGGAACAGGGATCCGTTAACTATGGCTACACCTTC.

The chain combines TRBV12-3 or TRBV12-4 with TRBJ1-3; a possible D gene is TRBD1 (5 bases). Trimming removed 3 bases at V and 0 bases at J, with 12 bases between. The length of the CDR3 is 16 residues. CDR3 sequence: CASSFGGLTSGNTIYF. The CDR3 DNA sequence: TGTGCCAGCAGTTTTGGGGGACTAACCTCTGGAAACACCATATATTTT.

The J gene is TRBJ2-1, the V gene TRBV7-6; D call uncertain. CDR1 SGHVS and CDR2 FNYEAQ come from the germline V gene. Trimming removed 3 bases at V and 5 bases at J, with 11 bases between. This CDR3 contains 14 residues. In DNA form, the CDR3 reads TGTGCCAGCAGCTTGTCCCTAGGAGACAATGAGCAGTTCTTC. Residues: CASSLSLGDNEQFF.

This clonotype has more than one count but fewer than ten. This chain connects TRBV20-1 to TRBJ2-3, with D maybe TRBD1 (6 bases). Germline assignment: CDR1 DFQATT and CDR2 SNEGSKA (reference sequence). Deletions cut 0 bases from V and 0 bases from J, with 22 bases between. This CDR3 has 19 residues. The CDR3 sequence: CSARDPVFPTGTSTDTQYF. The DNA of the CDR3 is TGCAGTGCTAGAGACCCCGTTTTCCCGACAGGAACTAGCACAGATACGCAGTATTTT.

CDR3 residues: CASSRVGTLYEQYF. The CDR3 DNA follows: TGTGCCAGCAGCAGAGTCGGGACCCTCTACGAGCAGTACTTC. The gene calls are TRBV5-5 and TRBJ2-7, with D perhaps TRBD1 or TRBD2 (5 bases each). There are 14 residues in the CDR3. Germline V gene sequence: CDR1 SGHKS, CDR2 YYEKEE (reference sequence). The V end lost 4 bases, the J end lost 3 bases, and 14 bases lay between the germline ends.

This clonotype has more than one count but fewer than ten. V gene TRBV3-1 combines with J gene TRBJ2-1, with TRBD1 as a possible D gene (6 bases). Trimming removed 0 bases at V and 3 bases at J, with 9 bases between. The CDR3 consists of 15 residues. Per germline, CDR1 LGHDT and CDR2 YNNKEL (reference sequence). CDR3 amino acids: CASSQDLQGYNEQFF. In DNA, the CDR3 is TGTGCCAGCAGCCAAGATCTACAGGGCTACAATGAGCAGTTCTTC.

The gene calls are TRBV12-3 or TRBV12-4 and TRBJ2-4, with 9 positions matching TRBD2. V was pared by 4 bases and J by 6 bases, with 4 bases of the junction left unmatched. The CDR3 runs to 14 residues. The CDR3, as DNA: TGTGCCAGCAGTTCCGCGGGGGGGATAAACATTCAGTACTTC. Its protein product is CASSSAGGINIQYF.

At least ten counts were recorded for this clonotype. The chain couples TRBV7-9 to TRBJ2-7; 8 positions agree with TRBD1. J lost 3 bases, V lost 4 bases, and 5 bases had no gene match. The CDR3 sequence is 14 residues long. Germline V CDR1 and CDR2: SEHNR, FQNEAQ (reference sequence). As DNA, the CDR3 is TGTGCCAGCAGCTCACGGGACAGGTACTACGAGCAGTACTTC. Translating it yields CASSSRDRYYEQYF. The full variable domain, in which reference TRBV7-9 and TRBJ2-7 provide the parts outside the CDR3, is DTGVSQNPRHKITKRGQNVTFRCDPISEHNRLYWYRQTLGQGPEFLTYFQNEAQLEKSRLLSDRFSAERPKGSFSTLEIQRTEQGDSAMYLCASSSRDRYYEQYFGPGTRLTVT.

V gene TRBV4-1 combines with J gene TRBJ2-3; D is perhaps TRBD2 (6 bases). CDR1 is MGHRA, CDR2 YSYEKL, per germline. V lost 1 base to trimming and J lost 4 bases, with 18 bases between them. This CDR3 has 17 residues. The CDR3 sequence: CASSQGAGGSRADTQYF. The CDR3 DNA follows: TGCGCCAGCAGCCAAGGTGCTGGGGGGAGTCGGGCAGATACGCAGTATTTT.

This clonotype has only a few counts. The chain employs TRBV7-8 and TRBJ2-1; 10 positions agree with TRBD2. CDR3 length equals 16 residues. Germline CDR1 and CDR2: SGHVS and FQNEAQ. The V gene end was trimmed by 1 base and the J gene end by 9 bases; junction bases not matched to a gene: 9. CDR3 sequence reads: CASSLEGSGRSFEQFF. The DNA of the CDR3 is TGTGCCAGCAGCTTAGAAGGTAGCGGGAGGTCCTTTGAGCAGTTCTTC.

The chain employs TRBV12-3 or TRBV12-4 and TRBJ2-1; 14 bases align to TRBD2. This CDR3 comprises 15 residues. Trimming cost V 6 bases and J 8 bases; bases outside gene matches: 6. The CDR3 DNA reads TGTGCCAGCAGCCCGACTAGCGGGAGGGTATATGAGCAGTTCTTC. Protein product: CASSPTSGRVYEQFF.